The 15 T cell receptor beta chains below were found in one sample sequenced in a study of cytotoxic CD8 clonotypes in ibrutinib-treated CLL. Here immunoSEQ multiplex PCR was the method, and the copy in TCRdb shows in-frame clones only, minus some. Found here are about 76,000 clones, around 78% of them singletons; the top ten hold roughly 35%. The sample was PBMCs, taken after 24 months of ibrutinib treatment. These receptors originate from a human donor with chronic lymphocytic leukemia.

This chain links TRBV29-1 with TRBJ2-1; TRBD1 agrees at 7 bases. With V trimmed by 1 base and J by 5 bases, 5 bases remained unmatched. The length of the CDR3 is 14 residues. Germline values: CDR1 SQVTM, CDR2 ANQGSEA. CDR3: CSVEGDRKNNEQFF. The CDR3 nucleotides read TGCAGCGTTGAAGGGGACAGAAAAAACAATGAGCAGTTCTTC.

This clone showed up just a few times. CDR3 protein: CASSPGTSGITRQFF. The CDR3 DNA reads as TGTGCCAGCAGCCCCGGGACTAGCGGGATCACTCGGCAGTTCTTC. V gene TRBV4-2 combines with J gene TRBJ2-1, with TRBD2 matching over 13 bases. CDR3 size: 15 residues. Unmatched junction bases numbered 9, after V lost 4 bases and J lost 12 bases. Germline-derived CDR1 and CDR2 are LGHNA and YNFKEQ.

The chain carries TRBV30 and TRBJ1-2; 7 positions match TRBD1. With V trimmed by 4 bases and J by 4 bases, 6 bases remained unmatched. Germline-derived CDR1 and CDR2 are GTSNPN and SVGIG (reference sequence). The CDR3 is 13 residues long. CDR3 region: CAWTRQGFYGYTF. The CDR3 DNA is TGTGCCTGGACGCGACAGGGCTTCTATGGCTACACCTTC.

This chain connects TRBV10-3 to TRBJ2-1; D call uncertain. With 2 bases removed from V and 6 bases from J, the gap between germline ends came to 5 bases. Germline V gene sequence: CDR1 ENHRY, CDR2 SYGVKD. CDR3 length equals 12 residues. CDR3 protein: CAISEVRNEQFF. CDR3 DNA sequence: TGTGCCATCAGTGAGGTTCGCAATGAGCAGTTCTTC.

The V gene is TRBV28, the J gene TRBJ2-7, with TRBD2 identical over 8 bases. The germline gives CDR1 MDHEN, CDR2 SYDVKM. CDR3 length: 16 residues. With V trimmed by 7 bases and J by 5 bases, 16 bases remained unmatched. The CDR3 DNA reads as TGTGCCAGCACCGAGTTCGGACTAGCAGTTCTCGACGAGCAGTACTTC. Its translation: CASTEFGLAVLDEQYF.

The gene calls are TRBV7-2 and TRBJ2-2; 9 bases agree with TRBD1. Germline loops: CDR1 SGHTA, CDR2 FQGNSA. This CDR3 has 17 residues. V lost 5 bases and J lost 4; bases outside the gene matches: 11. Written as DNA, the CDR3 is TGTGCCAGCAGCGGCAACACAGGGGGCGGTCTCACCGGGGAGCTGTTTTTT. Protein: CASSGNTGGGLTGELFF.

This clone came up a few times. The chain combines TRBV28 with TRBJ1-1; 7 nucleotides line up with TRBD1. Germline V gives CDR1 MDHEN, CDR2 SYDVKM. The CDR3 length is 14 residues. V lost 6 bases, J lost 2 bases, and 6 bases stayed unmatched. CDR3 sequence reads: CASRLGQLNTEAFF. DNA for the CDR3: TGTGCCAGCAGACTGGGACAGCTAAACACTGAAGCTTTCTTT.

V gene TRBV2 combines with J gene TRBJ2-7; 9 nucleotides agree with TRBD2. The length of the CDR3 is 15 residues. The germline V gene has CDR1 SNHLY and CDR2 FYNNEI. The J segment lost 5 bases and the V segment lost 9 bases, leaving 14 bases of the junction unmatched. CDR3 sequence reads: CARNSGSMGLNEQYF. The CDR3 DNA is TGTGCCAGGAATAGCGGGAGTATGGGGCTAAACGAGCAGTACTTC.

The genes are TRBV11-2 and TRBJ2-3; either TRBD1 or TRBD2 may fit D (5 bases each). In germline, CDR1 is SGHAT, CDR2 FQNNGV. V lost 5 bases, J lost 3 bases, and 9 bases lay in between. The CDR3 runs 13 residues. The CDR3 DNA follows: TGTGCCAGCAGCGAGGGGATTACAGATACGCAGTATTTT. Translating gives CASSEGITDTQYF.

This clone has a single count. The gene calls are TRBV29-1 and TRBJ2-7, with 10 positions matching TRBD2. The junction had 3 bases not matched to a gene; V was cut back by 4 bases and J by 3 bases. Per germline, CDR1 SQVTM and CDR2 ANQGSEA. The CDR3 contains 13 residues. In DNA form, the CDR3 reads TGCAGCGTTGTACTAGCGGGAATCTACGAGCAGTACTTC. Translated, it gives CSVVLAGIYEQYF.

V gene TRBV6-5 combines with J gene TRBJ2-3; tentatively, D is TRBD2 (6 bases). Trimming removed 7 bases from V and 1 base from J, with 9 bases in between. The CDR3 is 13 amino acids. CDR1 MNHEY and CDR2 SVGAGI come from the germline V gene. The CDR3 DNA sequence: TGTGCCAGCACGGAGGGAGGCACAGATACGCAGTATTTT. It translates to CASTEGGTDTQYF.

V gene TRBV7-2 combines with J gene TRBJ1-5; D is possibly TRBD1 (6 bases). The germline V gene has CDR1 SGHTA and CDR2 FQGNSA. V was pared by 1 base and J by 8 bases, with 9 bases between. This CDR3 is built from 13 residues. CDR3 residues: CASSLEGVKPQHF. The CDR3 region has the DNA TGTGCCAGCAGCTTAGAGGGGGTGAAGCCCCAGCATTTT.

This rearrangement joins TRBV4-3 to TRBJ1-1; D is perhaps TRBD1 (6 bases). Per germline, CDR1 LGHNA and CDR2 YSLEER. The CDR3 contains 12 residues. Trimming removed 1 base at V and 10 bases at J, with 10 bases between. This CDR3 reads CASSQGSGAAFF. The CDR3 DNA reads as TGCGCCAGCAGCCAAGGGTCGGGGGCAGCTTTCTTT.

In this sample, this clone turned up a few times. V is TRBV15 and J is TRBJ2-1; the D gene is possibly TRBD1 (6 bases). Looked up from germline, CDR1 is LNHNV and CDR2 is YYDKDF (reference sequence). Between the trimmed V and J ends, which lost 1 base and 10 bases, there was a span of 17 bases. CDR3 length: 15 residues. The CDR3 spells CATSRGGQPKDEQFF. The DNA of the CDR3 is TGTGCCACCAGCAGAGGGGGGCAACCAAAGGACGAGCAGTTCTTC.

V and J are TRBV7-2 and TRBJ1-5; D gene unclear. CDR1 and CDR2 from the germline V gene are SGHTA and FQGNSA. The V and J ends lost 2 bases and 1 base respectively, with 6 bases between them. The CDR3 is 14 residues long. In DNA, the CDR3 is TGTGCCAGCAGCTTACCTGGAAGCAATCAGCCCCAGCATTTT. It is translated as CASSLPGSNQPQHF.